This T cell receptor beta chain is from a study of blood T cell repertoires in COVID-19. Germline V gives CDR1 LNHDA, CDR2 SQIVND (reference sequence). The CDR3 runs 18 residues. V was clipped by 8 bases and J by 4 bases, with 27 bases between them. The repertoire was sequenced with immunoSEQ multiplex PCR; TCRdb's copy has only in-frame clones and lacks some. This sample has more than 200,000 clones, with 85% to 90% found just once. The source is a man aged 25-45 years with COVID-19, enrolled during active disease. The chain carries TRBV19 and TRBJ1-5, with a tentative D call TRBD1 (6 bases). Sample: peripheral blood. CDR3 protein: CASLPYWTASSNNQPQHF. CDR3 DNA sequence: TGTGCCAGTTTACCATACTGGACAGCATCAAGCAATAATCAGCCCCAGCATTTT.